This T cell receptor beta chain was sequenced for a study of T cell responses to AZD1222 COVID-19 vaccine. The CDR3 totals 17 residues. The junction had 11 bases not matched to a gene; V was cut back by 6 bases and J by 2 bases. The germline V gene encodes CDR1 MDHEN and CDR2 SYDVKM. TCRdb keeps only in-frame clones here, not all; method: immunoSEQ multiplex PCR. The data hold around 81,000 clones, with less than 95% observed a single time. This chain uses TRBV28 with TRBJ1-5, with 9 bases that match TRBD1. The sequence was obtained from an adult who received the AZD1222 COVID-19 vaccine. Source: peripheral blood, taken 28 days after the second AZD1222 dose. In nucleotides, the CDR3 is TGTGCCAGCAGCCGGACAGGGGTAGAACGAGGCAATCAGCCCCAGCATTTT. Translating gives CASSRTGVERGNQPQHF.